This paragraph covers one T cell receptor (beta chain) sequence. Trimming took off 2 bases at V and 0 bases at J, with 10 bases between the two ends. Germline V gene data show CDR1 as MGHDK and CDR2 as SYGVNS. The CDR3 covers 15 residues. This sample was taken from a study of T cell responses to AZD1222 COVID-19 vaccine. TCRdb's table, derived via immunoSEQ multiplex PCR, lists solely in-frame clones and lacks some. The sample has 80,000 to 100,000 clones, around nine tenths seen once. This chain links TRBV25-1 with TRBJ1-2; D might be TRBD1 (5 bases). The sequencing here drew on peripheral blood, taken 28 days after the second AZD1222 dose. This clonotype was obtained from an adult who received the AZD1222 COVID-19 vaccine. CDR3 nucleotide sequence: TGTGCCAGCAGTGAAGCCCAGGGCCCTAACTATGGCTACACCTTC. It translates to CASSEAQGPNYGYTF.